This T cell receptor (beta chain) stems from a study of beta chain features in type 1 diabetes. The overall study: Healthy donors and patients showed comparable age, gender and cell yields. Study-wide results and limits: The question of HLA type influencing TCRB rearrangement was one that remained unresolved here. The naive, central memory and Treg TCRB repertoires of patients appeared to be more similar to one another than those of healthy donors. People with Type 1 diabetes carried modestly yet significantly shorter TCRB CDR3s in all four CD4+ subsets.

The study reverse transcribed the entire isolated RNA, so it sequenced expressed TCRB transcripts. Using immunoSEQ multiplex PCR, the repertoire was profiled, and TCRdb retains in-frame clones only, with some absent. Of hundreds of thousands of clones in the sample, roughly an eighth were seen once. A few counts support this clone. Its antigen is undetermined. This TCR was sampled from a man aged 18-30 years with type 1 diabetes. Sequenced material: naive CD4+ T cells from blood.

The CDR3 sequence is CAWSRSGTRNEQYF. The DNA of the CDR3 is TGTGCCTGGAGTAGATCCGGGACTAGGAACGAGCAGTACTTC. The rearrangement uses TRBV30 and TRBJ2-7; 8 positions agree with TRBD2. Germline lookup yields CDR1 GTSNPN and CDR2 SVGIG (reference sequence). V lost 2 bases and J lost 5; bases outside the gene matches: 8. The CDR3 sequence is 14 residues long. Variable domain in full (rest from reference TRBV30 and TRBJ2-7): SQTIHQWPATLVQPVGSPLSLECTVEGTSNPNLYWYRQAAGRGLQLLFYSVGIGQISSEVPQNLSASRPQDRQFILSSKKLLLSDSGFYLCAWSRSGTRNEQYFGPGTRLTVT.